Here is one T cell receptor (beta chain) with its context. The data were obtained in a study of shared T cell receptors in the human thymus. Libraries were prepared by immunoSEQ multiplex PCR; TCRdb keeps only in-frame clonotypes and omits some of them. In the table there are 630,000 or so clones, over 75% of which are singletons. CDR1 and CDR2 from the germline V gene are SGHVS and FNYEAQ. After removal of 1 base from V and 0 bases from J, the junction contained 1 base not matched to a gene. The CDR3 contains 16 residues. These data were likewise used in another study, on human thymus T cells. This second study notes: Samples came from healthy Finnish infants during open corrective cardiac surgery. Resected material from corrective heart surgery provided the thymus tissue analysed.

The material sequenced was thymocytes. The clonotype originates from a boy younger than two with a congenital heart defect. This sequence joins TRBV7-6 and TRBJ1-3; 9 bases map to TRBD1. In DNA, the CDR3 is TGTGCCAGCAGCTTAGAGACAGGGGGCTCTGGAAACACCATATATTTT. Translation gives CASSLETGGSGNTIYF.